These 23 T cell receptor beta chains were sequenced from one sample in a study of early T cells in non-severe SARS-CoV-2 infection. TCRdb re-called the 5' RACE reads through MiXCR, storing one row per CDR3 protein. The table shows under 50,000 distinct CDR3 sequences, with 20% to 25% occurring only once. Sequences were derived from whole blood, sampled at baseline. These receptors were collected from an adult who was a healthcare worker with PCR-confirmed SARS-CoV-2 infection or an uninfected control (not recorded which).

The genes are TRBV7-9 and TRBJ2-3; 9 bases are a match to TRBD2. The CDR3 spans 16 residues. J was trimmed by 6 bases and V by 5 bases; bases with no gene match: 12. Germline CDR1 reads SEHNR; CDR2 reads FQNEAQ (reference sequence). CDR3 coding DNA: TGTGCCAGCAGCAACGTAGATGCGGGGGGGCCGGATACGCAGTATTTT. The encoded protein is CASSNVDAGGPDTQYF.

This clonotype has a handful of counts. CDR3 sequence (DNA): TGTGCCAGCAGCCTGGGCCAGGAGACGATATATAATTCACCCCTCCACTTT. As protein: CASSLGQETIYNSPLHF. The V and J genes are TRBV5-5 and TRBJ1-6; D is unclear. V lost 4 bases to trimming and J lost 4 bases, with 18 bases between them. The germline CDR1 and CDR2 sequences are SGHKS and YYEKEE (reference sequence). This CDR3 contains 17 residues.

This clonotype was seen a few times. The chain uses TRBV11-2 and TRBJ2-7; 10 bases align to TRBD2. Germline CDR1 is SGHAT and CDR2 is FQNNGV. V shed 5 bases, J shed 2 bases, and the junction held 12 bases outside the gene matches. The CDR3 has 17 amino acids. The CDR3 region is CASSHPTLAGGTYEQYF. For the CDR3, the DNA is TGTGCCAGCAGCCACCCCACCTTAGCGGGGGGAACCTACGAGCAGTACTTC.

The DNA for the CDR3 is TGCGCCAGCAGCTCAAGTCGAGGGTCCCTTCACACTGAAGCTTTCTTT. This gives the protein CASSSSRGSLHTEAFF. The chain combines TRBV5-1 with TRBJ1-1, with D uncertain. The V gene lost 3 bases and the J gene lost 3 bases, with 18 bases spanning the gap. CDR1 and CDR2 from the germline V gene are SGHRS and YFSETQ. This CDR3 has 16 amino acids.

The chain has TRBV4-2 and TRBJ2-7; D remains ambiguous. Germline V gives CDR1 LGHNA, CDR2 YNFKEQ. The CDR3 has 12 residues. V was clipped by 4 bases and J by 3 bases, with 7 bases between them. The CDR3 bases are TGTGCCAGCAGCCGAGGTAACTACGAGCAGTACTTC. Translated, it gives CASSRGNYEQYF.

The chain recombines TRBV5-1 with TRBJ2-3; D is possibly TRBD2 (5 bases). The CDR3 length is 15 residues. With 0 bases removed from V and 4 bases from J, the gap between germline ends came to 12 bases. The germline V gene has CDR1 SGHRS and CDR2 YFSETQ. CDR3 in DNA: TGCGCCAGCAGCTTGGGAGGTTACGGGGCAGATACGCAGTATTTT. It encodes CASSLGGYGADTQYF. Based on the CDR3 plus reference TRBV5-1 and TRBJ2-3, the full variable domain is KAGVTQTPRYLIKTRGQQVTLSCSPISGHRSVSWYQQTPGQGLQFLFEYFSETQRNKGNFPGRFSGRQFSNSRSEMNVSTLELGDSALYLCASSLGGYGADTQYFGPGTRLTVL.

This chain connects TRBV18 to TRBJ2-1, with 8 bases aligning to TRBD2. V was clipped by 3 bases and J by 5 bases; unmatched bases: 3. The CDR3 is 14 residues long. The germline V gene has CDR1 KGHSH and CDR2 LQKENI. The CDR3 sequence: CASSPGLGDNEQFF. The CDR3 nucleotides are TGTGCCAGCTCACCGGGACTAGGCGACAATGAGCAGTTCTTC.

This clonotype is judged medium-sized. V usage is TRBV5-1 and J usage is TRBJ2-7, with a possible D match to TRBD1 (5 bases). This CDR3 is 16 amino acids long. Deletions cut 0 bases from V and 7 bases from J, with 20 bases between. The germline V gene has CDR1 SGHRS and CDR2 YFSETQ. CDR3 sequence (DNA): TGCGCCAGCAGCTTGGGGGGCCCCATCGACTCCCTGGAGCAGTACTTC. Translating gives CASSLGGPIDSLEQYF.

This clonotype was seen a few times. The chain carries TRBV11-2 and TRBJ1-2; 9 bases are a match to TRBD1. The CDR3 contains 15 residues. CDR1 SGHAT and CDR2 FQNNGV come from the germline V gene. Trimming at V came to 5 bases and at J to 6 bases, leaving 10 bases not matched to a gene. CDR3 DNA: TGTGCCAGCAGCGGGACAGGGAAATTGGTTGATGGCTACACCTTC. This codes for CASSGTGKLVDGYTF. Filled out from reference TRBV11-2 and TRBJ1-2, the complete variable domain reads EAGVAQSPRYKIIEKRQSVAFWCNPISGHATLYWYQQILGQGPKLLIQFQNNGVVDDSQLPKDRFSAERLKGVDSTLKIQPAKLEDSAVYLCASSGTGKLVDGYTFGSGTRLTVV.

This clonotype came up a few times. The rearrangement links TRBV25-1 to TRBJ1-1, with D possibly being TRBD1 (5 bases). CDR1 is MGHDK, CDR2 SYGVNS, per germline. With 1 base removed from V and 1 base from J, the gap between germline ends came to 10 bases. This CDR3 has 15 amino acids. The CDR3 DNA follows: TGTGCCAGCAGTGAATGGGGGACGGAGAACACTGAAGCTTTCTTT. Residues: CASSEWGTENTEAFF.

This clonotype was seen only a few times. The rearrangement uses TRBV7-9 and TRBJ2-1, with D possibly being TRBD1 or TRBD2 (5 bases each). The CDR3 spans 13 residues. Germline CDR1 reads SEHNR; CDR2 reads FQNEAQ (reference sequence). Trimming took 5 bases from V and 11 from J, leaving 16 bases between them. CDR3 in amino acids: CASSRDDNEKQFF. CDR3 bases: TGTGCCAGCAGCCGGGACGACAATGAAAAGCAGTTCTTC.

This clonotype has only a few counts. The rearrangement joins TRBV7-9 to TRBJ1-5; D is unclear. CDR1 and CDR2 from the germline V gene are SEHNR and FQNEAQ (reference sequence). With 5 bases removed from V and 1 base from J, the gap between germline ends came to 21 bases. The CDR3 runs 18 residues. The CDR3 is CASSLDTLTLGSNQPQHF. The CDR3 DNA reads TGTGCCAGCAGCCTTGACACCCTCACCCTCGGGAGCAATCAGCCCCAGCATTTT.

This clonotype was detected only a few times. This sequence joins TRBV7-9 and TRBJ2-2; unclear D gene. The CDR3 extends over 14 amino acids. Germline CDR1 and CDR2: SEHNR and FQNEAQ (reference sequence). With 6 bases removed from V and 1 base from J, the gap between germline ends came to 9 bases. CDR3 region: CASRADMNTGELFF. The CDR3, as DNA: TGTGCCAGCAGGGCGGATATGAACACCGGGGAGCTGTTTTTT.

The rearrangement links TRBV6-6 to TRBJ2-5, with 11 positions matching TRBD2. The trim removed 1 base at V and 2 bases at J, leaving 3 bases unmatched. The CDR3 runs 16 residues. Germline V CDR1 and CDR2: MNHNY, SVGAGI (reference sequence). The CDR3, as DNA: TGTGCCAGCAGTTACTTGGGGACTAGCGGACAAGAGACCCAGTACTTC. Its translation is CASSYLGTSGQETQYF.

V is TRBV11-2 and J is TRBJ2-2; D uncertain. V was shortened by 6 bases and J by 9 bases, with 17 bases between the two germline ends. The CDR3 covers 14 residues. Germline loops: CDR1 SGHAT, CDR2 FQNNGV. CDR3: CASRNYDLTRELFF. In nucleotides, the CDR3 is TGTGCCAGCAGAAACTACGACCTCACGCGGGAGCTGTTTTTT. Supplemented by reference TRBV11-2 and TRBJ2-2, the full variable domain reads EAGVAQSPRYKIIEKRQSVAFWCNPISGHATLYWYQQILGQGPKLLIQFQNNGVVDDSQLPKDRFSAERLKGVDSTLKIQPAKLEDSAVYLCASRNYDLTRELFFGEGSRLTVL.

The V gene is TRBV19, the J gene TRBJ1-5; D possibly corresponds to TRBD1 (5 bases). The ends were cut back, 3 bases at V and 7 bases at J, with 13 bases in the middle. CDR3 length equals 14 residues. The germline V gene has CDR1 LNHDA and CDR2 SQIVND (reference sequence). This chain's CDR3 is CASSINWGDQPQHF. CDR3 in DNA: TGTGCCAGTAGTATCAACTGGGGGGACCAGCCCCAGCATTTT.

By share of the sample, this clonotype is medium-sized. The chain employs TRBV24-1 and TRBJ2-7, with 7 bases fitting TRBD1. V was clipped by 3 bases and J by 7 bases; unmatched bases: 2. This CDR3 spans 12 amino acids. Germline loops: CDR1 KGHDR, CDR2 SFDVKD. In DNA form, the CDR3 reads TGTGCCACCAGTGATATGGGACAGGAGCAGTACTTC. Its protein product is CATSDMGQEQYF.

The rearrangement uses TRBV19 and TRBJ2-3; D is possibly TRBD1 (6 bases). Between the trimmed V and J ends, which lost 3 bases and 4 bases, there was a span of 20 bases. The CDR3 totals 17 residues. Germline CDR1 reads LNHDA; CDR2 reads SQIVND (reference sequence). The CDR3 bases are TGTGCCAGTAGTATTCGGACAGCCCGAAATAGGGCAGATACGCAGTATTTT. Translation: CASSIRTARNRADTQYF.

This clonotype was seen repeatedly, ten times or more. The genes are TRBV20-1 and TRBJ1-6; 10 bases align to TRBD1. V lost 1 base and J lost 8; bases outside the gene matches: 5. Per the germline V gene, CDR1 is DFQATT and CDR2 is SNEGSKA (reference sequence). The CDR3 consists of 15 residues. The CDR3 bases are TGCAGTGCTAGAGCACAAGGACAGGGGGATTCACCCCTCCACTTT. Its protein is CSARAQGQGDSPLHF.

This clonotype was seen a handful of times. This chain uses TRBV29-1 with TRBJ2-2, with 11 bases fitting TRBD2. Germline CDR1 SQVTM, CDR2 ANQGSEA. The CDR3 runs to 17 residues. With V trimmed by 6 bases and J by 2 bases, 11 bases remained unmatched. The CDR3 bases are TGCAGCGTCCTTAAGAGGGGACTAGCGGCTAACACCGGGGAGCTGTTTTTT. It specifies CSVLKRGLAANTGELFF.

This clonotype has ten or more counts. This chain connects TRBV10-3 to TRBJ1-1; tentatively, D is TRBD1 (5 bases). Germline V gene lookup returns CDR1 ENHRY and CDR2 SYGVKD. Trimming took off 2 bases at V and 5 bases at J, with 9 bases between the two ends. The CDR3 is made up of 13 amino acids. Written as DNA, the CDR3 is TGTGCCATCAGTGAGCCGGGGCGGACTGAAGCTTTCTTT. Encoded protein: CAISEPGRTEAFF.

In this sample, this clonotype turned up a few times. The rearrangement links TRBV2 to TRBJ2-7; D not certain. This CDR3 is built from 14 residues. Germline CDR1 reads SNHLY; CDR2 reads FYNNEI. V dropped 7 bases and J dropped 0 bases, with 13 bases sitting between them. CDR3 in amino acids: CASTVGRNSYEQYF. For the CDR3, the DNA is TGTGCCAGCACCGTCGGACGGAACTCCTACGAGCAGTACTTC.

J is TRBJ1-1 and V is TRBV11-2; tentative D call: TRBD1 (5 bases). The ends were cut back, 2 bases at V and 4 bases at J, with 11 bases in the middle. The germline V gene encodes CDR1 SGHAT and CDR2 FQNNGV. CDR3 length equals 14 residues. CDR3: CASSLLRGGTEAFF. DNA for the CDR3: TGTGCCAGCAGCTTACTGAGGGGTGGCACTGAAGCTTTCTTT.